The following is a T cell receptor (beta chain) sequence with its context. What it recognizes is unknown. At collection, donors were nominally healthy, but unrecorded immune exposures were probable. Amplification used 60 Vbeta primers and 13 Jbeta primers. Here immunoSEQ multiplex PCR was the method, and the copy in TCRdb shows in-frame clones only, minus some. The table has roughly 160,000 clones, approximately 81% seen once. The data were taken from a study of cytomegalovirus exposure and HLA in healthy donors. Study-wide background: An analysis done earlier identified roughly 120 million unique TCR beta sequences from 150 million to 200 million T cells. Study-level points and caveats: According to an earlier analysis, most TCR beta V segments yielded productive rearrangements about 90% or about 30% of the time. Across donors, most TCRs were seen rarely, yet some public ones were widespread.

Germline V gene data show CDR1 as MNHEY and CDR2 as SVGAGI. V was cut by 2 bases and J by 6 bases, with 13 bases left in between. CDR3 length equals 14 residues. The sequenced sample consisted of PBMCs. The rearrangement uses TRBV6-5 and TRBJ1-1; D not certain. This sequence was found in a woman aged 25 to 39 in good health and CMV-seropositive. CDR3 amino acids: CASSYSPSEAEAFF. The CDR3 DNA sequence: TGTGCCAGCAGTTACAGCCCATCGGAGGCTGAAGCTTTCTTT.